This T cell receptor (beta chain) was sequenced in a study of T cell responses to AZD1222 COVID-19 vaccine. CDR3 length: 16 amino acids. V lost 4 bases and J 5 bases, leaving 18 bases between the germline ends. Germline assignment: CDR1 SGDLS and CDR2 YYNGEE. A remark on this clone: Its target is not known.

Profiled with immunoSEQ multiplex PCR; TCRdb holds only in-frame clones, not every one. Of roughly 80,000 clones listed, roughly 90% are singletons. Study-wide results and limits: The study found Spike-specific TCR breadth and depth rose after two AZD1222 doses. Clonal diversity may have been underestimated, and the donors were mostly white British, with more females than males.

This chain uses TRBV9 with TRBJ2-2; maybe TRBD2 (5 bases). Specimen: peripheral blood, collected on day 0 of MenACWY control vaccination. This TCR was recovered from an adult in good health. This chain's CDR3 is CASSFTTGGGTGELFF. CDR3 in DNA: TGTGCCAGCAGCTTTACGACTGGCGGAGGAACCGGGGAGCTGTTTTTT. Full variable domain (rest looked up from reference TRBV9 and TRBJ2-2): DSGVTQTPKHLITATGQRVTLRCSPRSGDLSVYWYQQSLDQGLQFLIQYYNGEERAKGNILERFSAQQFPDLHSELNLSSLELGDSALYFCASSFTTGGGTGELFFGEGSRLTVL.